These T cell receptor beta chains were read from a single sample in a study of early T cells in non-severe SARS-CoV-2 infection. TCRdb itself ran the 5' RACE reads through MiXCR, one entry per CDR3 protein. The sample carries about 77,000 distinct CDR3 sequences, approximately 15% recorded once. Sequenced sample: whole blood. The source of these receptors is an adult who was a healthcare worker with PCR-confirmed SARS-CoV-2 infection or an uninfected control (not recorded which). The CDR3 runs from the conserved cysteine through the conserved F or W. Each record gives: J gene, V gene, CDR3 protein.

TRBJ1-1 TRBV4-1 CASSQEPGTADVAFF
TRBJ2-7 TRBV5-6 CASSLGGDTYEQYF
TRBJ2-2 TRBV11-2 CASSLRTGDTGELFF
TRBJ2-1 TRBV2 CASSGPSGKGSYNEQFF
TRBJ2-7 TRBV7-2 CASRHRGSGYEQYF
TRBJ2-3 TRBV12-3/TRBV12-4 CASSLAAGLPSTDTQYF
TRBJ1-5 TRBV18 CASSRRLSGGVDQPQHF
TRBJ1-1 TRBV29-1 CSVGDTWMNTEAFF
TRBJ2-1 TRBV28 CASSISGTESYNEQFF
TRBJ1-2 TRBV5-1 CASSLAGDRGYTF
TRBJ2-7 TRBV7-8 CASSGQRLSYEQYF
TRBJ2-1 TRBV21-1 CASSKCGKRGSEQFF
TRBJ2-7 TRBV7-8 CASSPRGRGYEQYF
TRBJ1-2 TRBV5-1 CASSPGQFGGYTF
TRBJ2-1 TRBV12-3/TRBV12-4 CASSFPATGEWYNEQFF
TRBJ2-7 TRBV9 CASSVVAGGHYEQYF
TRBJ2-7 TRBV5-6 CASSLGGTRTYEQYF
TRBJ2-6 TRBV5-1 CASSLGQLTGANVLTF
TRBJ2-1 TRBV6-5 CASRFPSGGYNEQFF
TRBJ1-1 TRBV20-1 CSAVPGTNTEAFF
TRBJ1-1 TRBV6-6 CASSVGQSEAFF
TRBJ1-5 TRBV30 CAWGGTGNQPQHF
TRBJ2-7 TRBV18 CASSPSTQGYTYEQYF
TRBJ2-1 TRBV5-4 CASSHAVGLTYNEQFF
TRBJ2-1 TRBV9 CASSYGGGADEQFF
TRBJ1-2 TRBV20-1 CSARSPGDYGYTF
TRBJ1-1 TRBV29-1 CSGARQGIAFF
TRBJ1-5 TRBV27 CASSLDSSQHF
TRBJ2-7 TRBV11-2 CASSLETSGIYEQYF
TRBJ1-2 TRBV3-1 CASSRQTLNGYTF
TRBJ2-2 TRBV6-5 CASSYSISGSGELFF
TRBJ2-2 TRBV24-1 CATRGTATGELFF
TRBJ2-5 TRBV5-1 CASSPRDQLQETQYF
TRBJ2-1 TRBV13 CASSSNTRDYNEQFF
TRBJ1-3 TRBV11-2 CASSSGPSGNTIYF
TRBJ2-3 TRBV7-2 CASSLQWTDTQYF
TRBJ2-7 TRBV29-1 CSVGRGTDYEQYF
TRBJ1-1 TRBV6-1 CASSLEAGTNTEAFF
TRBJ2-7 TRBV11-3 CASSPRGRQRAYEQYF
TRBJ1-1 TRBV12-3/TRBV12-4 CASSPLGEWGTEAFF
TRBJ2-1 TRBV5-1 CASSLDGLAGGLSNEQFF
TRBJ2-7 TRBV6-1 CASSVEQGFHEQYF
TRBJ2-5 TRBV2 CASSETGLQETQYF
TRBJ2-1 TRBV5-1 CASSLGALAGYNEQFF
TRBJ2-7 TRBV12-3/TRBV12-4 CASSTATRDSSYEQYF
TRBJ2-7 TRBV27 CASSPIAGSVYEQYF
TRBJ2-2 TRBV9 CASSQGTGELFF
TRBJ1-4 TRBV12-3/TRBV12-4 CASRDKLFF
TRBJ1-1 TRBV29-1 CSVGGEAEAFF
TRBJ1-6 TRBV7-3 CASSLYMYSPLHF